This entry lists 27 T cell receptor beta chains sequenced from one sample in a study of blood T cells in healthy people across ages. Then a second PCR, running roughly 6 to 11 cycles, was carried out with a sample-barcoded 5' primer and a J-beta primer mix. TCRdb ran MiXCR on the 5' RACE reads and lists one entry per CDR3 protein. The sample yields fewer than 2,000,000 distinct CDR3 sequences, around 36% seen once. Sequenced material: blood. These receptors all come from a woman in her 30s in good health.

Only a few counts were recorded for this clonotype. The genes are TRBV29-1 and TRBJ2-1; 16 bases are shared with TRBD2. Unmatched junction bases numbered 15, after V lost 8 bases and J lost 5 bases. The CDR3 has 18 amino acids. Germline V lookup: CDR1 SQVTM, CDR2 ANQGSEA. The CDR3 bases are TGCAGCTTCGGTGGGGGACTAGCGGGAGGGCCTCGGAACAATGAGCAGTTCTTC. This sequence encodes CSFGGGLAGGPRNNEQFF.

This clonotype was seen only a few times. The chain combines TRBV27 with TRBJ2-4; perhaps TRBD1 as D (6 bases). Judging by the DNA end, TRBJ2-7 fits better; the J call may be wrong. The germline CDR1 and CDR2 sequences are MNHEY and SMNVEV (reference sequence). The CDR3 contains 15 residues. CDR3 residues: CASSLLGRGSHEQYF. CDR3 nucleotide sequence: TGTGCCAGCAGTTTATTAGGCAGGGGAAGCCACGAGCAGTACTTC.

The chain uses TRBV30 and TRBJ1-1; weak D call: TRBD1 (5 bases). The germline V gene encodes CDR1 GTSNPN and CDR2 SVGIG (reference sequence). The CDR3 loop spans 14 amino acids. V lost 2 bases to trimming and J lost 0 bases, with 10 bases between them. This chain's CDR3 is CAWSRDRMNTEAFF. DNA of the CDR3: TGTGCCTGGAGTCGGGACCGCATGAACACTGAAGCTTTCTTT.

V usage is TRBV13 and J usage is TRBJ2-1; the D gene is possibly TRBD1 (6 bases). The V gene's germline CDR1 is PRHDT and CDR2 FYEKMQ (reference sequence). The CDR3 totals 19 residues. Trimming stripped 5 bases from V and 4 bases from J, with 27 bases between. Here the CDR3 reads CASSPSGQRESPEYNEQFF. DNA for the CDR3: TGTGCCAGCAGCCCTTCCGGACAGAGAGAGTCCCCTGAATACAATGAGCAGTTCTTC.

This clonotype was seen a handful of times. The V gene is TRBV20-1, the J gene TRBJ2-5; 7 bases are shared with TRBD1. Germline V lookup: CDR1 DFQATT, CDR2 SNEGSKA (reference sequence). The CDR3 is made up of 14 amino acids. V was clipped by 6 bases and J by 5 bases; unmatched bases: 12. CDR3 coding DNA: TGCAGTGCGGCGGCAGGGGGTGCAGGGGAGACCCAGTACTTC. Residues: CSAAAGGAGETQYF.

Concerning this clonotype itself: An end of the junction differs from the germline gene, which may be a read error. The rearrangement uses TRBV7-3 and TRBJ1-1; 7 bases are a match to TRBD1. This CDR3 is 12 amino acids long. The V gene's germline CDR1 is SGHTA and CDR2 FQGTGA. The CDR3 protein is CATSTGNAEAFF. In nucleotides, the CDR3 is TGTGCCACCTCGACAGGGAACGCTGAAGCTTTCTTT.

This clonotype was picked up many times. The chain is built from TRBV14 and TRBJ2-5; no clear D. The CDR3 spans 13 residues. V was pared by 4 bases and J by 5 bases, with 11 bases between. The germline V gene has CDR1 SGHDN and CDR2 FVKESK. The CDR3 here is CASSPKLWETQYF. In DNA, the CDR3 is TGTGCCAGCAGCCCGAAGTTGTGGGAGACCCAGTACTTC.

The table lists this clonotype with a few counts. The chain links TRBV30 to TRBJ2-7; TRBD2 matches 8 bases. J gave up 0 bases and V 4 bases, and 8 bases lay outside the gene matches. Germline CDR1 is GTSNPN and CDR2 is SVGIG (reference sequence). CDR3 length equals 15 residues. The CDR3 DNA reads as TGTGCCTGGAATCTGCCGGGACTAGACTCCTACGAGCAGTACTTC. This sequence encodes CAWNLPGLDSYEQYF.

This chain joins TRBV27 and TRBJ1-2, with a tentative D call TRBD1 (6 bases). The CDR3 is made up of 15 amino acids. Germline assignment: CDR1 MNHEY and CDR2 SMNVEV (reference sequence). Trimming took 6 bases from V and 6 from J, leaving 20 bases between them. CDR3 coding DNA: TGTGCCAGCAGCTCCCAGGGGCGAAGTCTCAATGGCTACACCTTC. This encodes CASSSQGRSLNGYTF.

This clonotype was seen more than once but under ten times. The CDR3, as DNA: TGTGCCAGCTCCCTCGAAAGCGGTAACATTCAGTACTTC. Encoded protein: CASSLESGNIQYF. The rearrangement uses TRBV6-4 and TRBJ2-4; D is perhaps TRBD2 (5 bases). The germline V gene has CDR1 MRHNA and CDR2 SNTAGT. The CDR3 length is 13 residues. The V gene lost 8 bases and the J gene lost 7 bases, with 15 bases spanning the gap.

V usage is TRBV5-1 and J usage is TRBJ2-7; D is unclear. Trimming took off 4 bases at V and 0 bases at J, with 14 bases between the two ends. The CDR3 sequence is 15 residues long. Per the germline V gene, CDR1 is SGHRS and CDR2 is YFSETQ. The DNA for the CDR3 is TGCGCCAGCAGCAAGGACGTAGTCACCTCCTACGAGCAGTACTTC. This translates into CASSKDVVTSYEQYF. Supplemented by reference TRBV5-1 and TRBJ2-7, the full variable domain reads KAGVTQTPRYLIKTRGQQVTLSCSPISGHRSVSWYQQTPGQGLQFLFEYFSETQRNKGNFPGRFSGRQFSNSRSEMNVSTLELGDSALYLCASSKDVVTSYEQYFGPGTRLTVT.

The chain links TRBV10-3 to TRBJ2-5; possible D gene TRBD2, 7 bases. The V end was cut by 3 bases, the J end by 2 bases, with 22 bases between. CDR3 size: 18 residues. Germline V gene sequence: CDR1 ENHRY, CDR2 SYGVKD. CDR3 nucleotides: TGTGCCATCAGTGACGCCCGCCGAGGGGGGGAGGTTCAAGAGACCCAGTACTTC. Translation gives CAISDARRGGEVQETQYF.

This clonotype occurred a few times. The chain is built from TRBV11-2 and TRBJ2-7, with 7 bases that match TRBD1. Germline V lookup: CDR1 SGHAT, CDR2 FQNNGV. J gave up 3 bases and V 4 bases, and 9 bases lay outside the gene matches. The CDR3 runs 15 residues. Here the CDR3 reads CASSSQAQGDYEQYF. The DNA for the CDR3 is TGTGCCAGCAGCTCCCAGGCGCAGGGGGACTACGAGCAGTACTTC.

About this clonotype itself: A much bigger clone sits one base away, suggesting this may be a read error. The chain joins TRBV29-1 to TRBJ2-3; tentative D call: TRBD1 (6 bases). The germline CDR1 and CDR2 sequences are SQVTM and ANQGSEA. The CDR3 has 14 amino acids. CDR3 region: CSVEGVTGPDAQYF. The CDR3 nucleotides read TGCAGCGTTGAGGGAGTAACAGGGCCAGATGCGCAGTATTTT.

The chain combines TRBV7-8 with TRBJ2-1; 9 positions match TRBD1. CDR1 and CDR2 (germline): SGHVS, FQNEAQ. V trimming: 5 bases; J trimming: 3 bases; junction bases outside the gene matches: 14. The CDR3 is 18 residues long. CDR3 residues: CASSPPRYRDRDYNEQFF. The CDR3 DNA sequence: TGTGCCAGCAGCCCGCCGAGATATCGGGACAGGGACTACAATGAGCAGTTCTTC.

This clonotype was seen many times. The chain carries TRBV7-2 and TRBJ2-1; 12 bases fit TRBD2. The CDR3 is made up of 15 amino acids. CDR1 is SGHTA, CDR2 FQGNSA, per germline. V lost 6 bases to trimming and J lost 5 bases; unmatched junction nucleotides: 5. CDR3 DNA sequence: TGTGCCAGCAGACTCCGACTAGCGGGAGACAATGAGCAGTTCTTC. Protein product: CASRLRLAGDNEQFF. Full variable domain (rest looked up from reference TRBV7-2 and TRBJ2-1): GAGVSQSPSNKVTEKGKDVELRCDPISGHTALYWYRQSLGQGLEFLIYFQGNSAPDKSGLPSDRFSAERTGGSVSTLTIQRTQQEDSAVYLCASRLRLAGDNEQFFGPGTRLTVL.

The chain is built from TRBV3-1 and TRBJ2-7, with D possibly being TRBD1 or TRBD2 (5 bases each). Trimming removed 3 bases at V and 3 bases at J, with 12 bases between. CDR1 and CDR2 (germline): LGHDT, YNNKEL (reference sequence). CDR3 length: 14 residues. The CDR3 DNA sequence: TGTGCCAGCAGCCACCGGGACCGTTTCTACGAGCAGTACTTC. It codes for CASSHRDRFYEQYF.

This clonotype occurred a few times. The chain joins TRBV3-1 to TRBJ1-3, with D uncertain. V lost 0 bases to trimming and J lost 5 bases, with 11 bases between them. Germline CDR1 and CDR2: LGHDT and YNNKEL (reference sequence). CDR3 length: 15 amino acids. CDR3: CASSQDTGRRNTIYF. Here the CDR3 DNA reads TGTGCCAGCAGCCAAGATACCGGGAGGAGAAACACCATATATTTT.

With respect to this clonotype: Its ends do not fully match the called genes, so a read error is possible. The chain links TRBV7-2 to TRBJ1-2, with a weak D call TRBD1 (5 bases). The CDR3 is made up of 13 amino acids. The germline CDR1 and CDR2 sequences are SGHTA and FQGNSA. The DNA for the CDR3 is TGTGCCAGCAGTTTACAGGTCGCCTATGACTACACCTTC. This gives the protein CASSLQVAYDYTF.

The chain uses TRBV5-8 and TRBJ2-3; D gene ambiguous. This CDR3 region has 16 residues. Trimming took 5 bases from V and 1 from J, leaving 17 bases between them. Per germline, CDR1 SGHTS and CDR2 YDEGEE. The CDR3 sequence: CASSFSGRPGTDTQYF. The CDR3 DNA reads as TGTGCCAGCAGTTTTAGTGGTCGGCCAGGCACAGATACGCAGTATTTT. The full variable domain, its missing parts supplied by reference TRBV5-8 and TRBJ2-3, is EAGVTQSPTHLIKTRGQQATLRCSPISGHTSVYWYQQALGLGLQFLLWYDEGEERNRGNFPPRFSGRQFPNYSSELNVNALELEDSALYLCASSFSGRPGTDTQYFGPGTRLTVL.

A few counts support this clonotype. The CDR3 DNA is TGCAGTGCTCCCCATCGGGGGACTAGCACAGATACGCAGTATTTT. This sequence encodes CSAPHRGTSTDTQYF. This chain uses TRBV20-1 with TRBJ2-3; possibly TRBD2 for D (6 bases). CDR1 is DFQATT, CDR2 SNEGSKA, per germline (reference sequence). CDR3 length: 15 amino acids. V was trimmed by 5 bases and J by 0 bases, leaving 15 bases between them.

This clonotype was observed many times. CDR3 DNA: TGTGCCAGCAGCGTAGACAGGCTACCCAATGAGCAGTTCTTC. Residues: CASSVDRLPNEQFF. J is TRBJ2-1 and V is TRBV9; tentative D call: TRBD1 (5 bases). Trimming stripped 0 bases from V and 6 bases from J, with 10 bases between. The CDR3 loop spans 14 amino acids. CDR1 and CDR2 from the germline V gene are SGDLS and YYNGEE.

This clonotype occurred once. One end of the junction varies from germline; a read error may be responsible. V gene TRBV5-1 combines with J gene TRBJ2-7; no reliable D call. In germline, CDR1 is SGHRS, CDR2 YFSETQ. This CDR3 comprises 14 residues. Here the CDR3 DNA reads TGCGCCAGCGGCTTGGGCCAGTTCTCCTACGAGCAGTACTTC. It encodes CASGLGQFSYEQYF. Full variable domain (missing parts from reference TRBV5-1 and TRBJ2-7): KAGVTQTPRYLIKTRGQQVTLSCSPISGHRSVSWYQQTPGQGLQFLFEYFSETQRNKGNFPGRFSGRQFSNSRSEMNVSTLELGDSALYLCASGLGQFSYEQYFGPGTRLTVT.

A few counts support this clonotype. The V gene is TRBV13, the J gene TRBJ2-1; 9 bases match TRBD2. The CDR3 length is 17 residues. Germline V gene lookup returns CDR1 PRHDT and CDR2 FYEKMQ (reference sequence). J was trimmed by 6 bases and V by 0 bases; bases with no gene match: 9. CDR3 bases: TGTGCCAGCAGCTTAGGCGGGGGACTAGCAGGGGGCAATGAGCAGTTCTTC. It codes for CASSLGGGLAGGNEQFF.

This clonotype has a handful of counts. The CDR3 coding sequence is TGCGCCAGCAGCCCCCCAGGAACGATTAACACCGGGGAGCTGTTTTTT. Translation: CASSPPGTINTGELFF. V usage is TRBV4-1 and J usage is TRBJ2-2; D not certain. The CDR3 length is 16 residues. Germline CDR1 is MGHRA and CDR2 is YSYEKL. V was clipped by 4 bases and J by 2 bases, with 14 bases between them.

This chain uses TRBV29-1 with TRBJ1-4; D is unresolved. The CDR3 covers 11 residues. The germline V and J ends were trimmed by 4 bases and 7 bases, with 7 bases remaining between them. The V gene's germline CDR1 is SQVTM and CDR2 ANQGSEA. The CDR3: CSVGAGEKLFF. CDR3 in DNA: TGCAGCGTTGGGGCCGGTGAAAAACTGTTTTTT.

CDR3 in amino acids: CASSLSATIVSSDTQYF. The CDR3 DNA reads as TGTGCCAGCAGTTTATCGGCAACAATAGTCAGTTCAGATACGCAGTATTTT. V usage is TRBV27 and J usage is TRBJ2-3; D is unresolved. The V end was cut by 0 bases, the J end by 4 bases, with 17 bases between. Germline-derived CDR1 and CDR2 are MNHEY and SMNVEV (reference sequence). The CDR3 length is 17 residues.